This T cell receptor (beta chain) comes out of a study of shared clonotypes between healthy human individuals. About the study: The donor pool was made up of a couple of women and a few men aged 18 to 49. Study-wide findings and caveats: Rarefaction showed sorted-subset sequencing was incomplete despite large depth. Tissue TCR repertoires likely differ from these blood-only repertoires.

Concerning this clone: The antigen is undetermined.

With 3 bases removed from V and 5 bases from J, the gap between germline ends came to 11 bases. Germline V gene data show CDR1 as SQVTM and CDR2 as ANQGSEA. The CDR3 has 12 residues. CD45RO-negative, CCR7-positively selected cells formed the naive CD8 fraction, excluding terminally differentiated effector memory CD45RA+ cells. All donors were Caucasian adults living in Nashville, Tennessee. The assay was immunoSEQ multiplex PCR, and TCRdb's table has in-frame clones only and misses some. The data show about 1.9 million clones, 80% to 95% seen once. The gene calls are TRBV29-1 and TRBJ2-7; TRBD1 might be the D (6 bases). The sample consisted of naive CD8+ T cells from PBMCs. This receptor was identified in a young man in good health. Some clones in this sample may be carry-over from other donors' samples. DNA for the CDR3: TGCAGCGTTGACAGGGGTAAGAACGAGCAGTACTTC. Its protein is CSVDRGKNEQYF.